This T cell receptor (beta chain) was sequenced during a study of T-cell memory formation after mild COVID-19. The CDR3 contains 17 residues. The ends lost 6 bases at V and 2 bases at J; junction bases unmatched: 12. Whole-study findings and limits: Clonal second-wave expansions that peaked on day 37 had unconfirmed SARS-CoV-2 specificity.

TCRdb called the 5' RACE reads again in MiXCR, with one record for every CDR3 protein. The profile shows 350,000 to 500,000 distinct CDR3 sequences, 20% to 25% of them singletons. Regarding this clonotype: Its antigen is currently unknown.

The gene calls are TRBV12-3 or TRBV12-4 and TRBJ2-1; 8 bases align to TRBD1. The sequence came from an adult woman who had mild COVID-19 (a few samples of this study predate the infection). Cell type and time point are not known. The source material was PBMCs or a T cell subset sorted from them (not recorded which). The CDR3 protein is CASRRGGTGDTYNEQFF. The CDR3 nucleotides are TGTGCCAGCAGGCGCGGCGGGACAGGTGATACCTACAATGAGCAGTTCTTC.